A single sample gave rise to the 8 T cell receptor beta chains below, sequenced in a study of a mutant IDH1 vaccine in newly diagnosed glioma. These TCRs are of unknown antigen specificity. The table came from immunoSEQ multiplex PCR; TCRdb's copy has only in-frame clones and leaves some out. The table includes 52,000 or so clones, about four fifths detected once. The time point: week 23, last vaccination. In every dose of vaccine, 300 ug of mutant IDH1 20-mer peptide was given alongside topical imiquimod. Sequencing used PBMCs, obtained from a glioma patient whose treatment included an IDH1 peptide vaccine. The receptors were gathered from a man in his forties or fifties with glioma.

This sequence joins TRBV5-1 and TRBJ2-3; D might be TRBD1 (6 bases). Germline lookup yields CDR1 SGHRS and CDR2 YFSETQ. The ends were cut back, 4 bases at V and 0 bases at J, with 12 bases in the middle. This CDR3 comprises 15 residues. The CDR3 nucleotides read TGCGCCAGCAGCAGGGACATTGGCAGCACAGATACGCAGTATTTT. This translates into CASSRDIGSTDTQYF.

CDR3 sequence: CASSSTSAGQETQYF. The DNA of the CDR3 is TGTGCCAGCAGCTCAACCAGCGCTGGGCAAGAGACCCAGTACTTC. This sequence joins TRBV7-7 and TRBJ2-5; D gene uncertain. This CDR3 region has 15 residues. V was shortened by 4 bases and J by 2 bases, with 14 bases between the two germline ends. CDR1 and CDR2 (germline): SSHAT, FNYEAQ (reference sequence). Drawing the rest from reference TRBV7-7 and TRBJ2-5, the complete variable domain is GAGVSQSPRYKVTKRGQDVTLRCDPISSHATLYWYQQALGQGPEFLTYFNYEAQPDKSGLPSDRFSAERPEGSISTLTIQRTEQRDSAMYRCASSSTSAGQETQYFGPGTRLLVL.

In its sample, this clone was seen a few times. The genes are TRBV19 and TRBJ1-4; no firm D call. The CDR3 spans 15 residues. Deletions cut 8 bases from V and 4 bases from J, with 17 bases between. Germline values: CDR1 LNHDA, CDR2 SQIVND (reference sequence). The CDR3 is CASAGGRWGNEKLFF. Here the CDR3 DNA reads TGTGCCAGTGCCGGAGGGAGGTGGGGTAATGAAAAACTGTTTTTT.

The chain links TRBV6-5 to TRBJ2-7; D unresolved. Deletions cut 4 bases from V and 3 bases from J, with 4 bases between. Germline-derived CDR1 and CDR2 are MNHEY and SVGAGI. CDR3 length: 11 residues. CDR3 DNA: TGTGCCAGCAGTTCCAACTACGAGCAGTACTTC. Translated: CASSSNYEQYF.

The chain combines TRBV5-4 with TRBJ2-3, with TRBD2 matching 8 bases. CDR1 and CDR2 (germline): SGHNT, YYREEE (reference sequence). The CDR3 spans 15 residues. V lost 1 base, J lost 0 bases, and 1 base stayed unmatched. The CDR3 sequence: CASSLTSGSTDTQYF. The CDR3 region has the DNA TGTGCCAGCAGCTTGACTAGCGGTAGCACAGATACGCAGTATTTT. Using reference TRBV5-4 and TRBJ2-3 for the parts outside the CDR3, the full variable domain is ETGVTQSPTHLIKTRGQQVTLRCSSQSGHNTVSWYQQALGQGPQFIFQYYREEENGRGNFPPRFSGLQFPNYSSELNVNALELDDSALYLCASSLTSGSTDTQYFGPGTRLTVL.

In regard to this clone: One end of the junction is discordant with germline, which a read error may explain. This chain connects TRBV11-2 to TRBJ2-1; D uncertain. Germline V gene data show CDR1 as SGHAT and CDR2 as FQNNGV. The CDR3 loop spans 15 amino acids. CDR3 amino acids: CASSLDTSSYNEQFF. The CDR3 DNA reads as TGTGCCAGCAGCCTAGACACATCCTCCTACAATGAGCAGTTCTTC. The variable domain in full, completed from reference TRBV11-2 and TRBJ2-1, reads EAGVAQSPRYKIIEKRQSVAFWCNPISGHATLYWYQQILGQGPKLLIQFQNNGVVDDSQLPKDRFSAERLKGVDSTLKIQPAKLEDSAVYLCASSLDTSSYNEQFFGPGTRLTVL.

This chain links TRBV11-2 with TRBJ1-3, with D perhaps matching TRBD1 (5 bases). CDR1 is SGHAT and CDR2 is FQNNGV in the germline V gene. This CDR3 comprises 17 residues. V was cut by 5 bases and J by 0 bases, with 17 bases left in between. CDR3 in DNA: TGTGCCAGCAGCGCACCGGGACGGAGAGTCTCTGGAAACACCATATATTTT. It is translated as CASSAPGRRVSGNTIYF.

This chain uses TRBV4-1 with TRBJ1-2, with 9 bases matching TRBD1. CDR1 MGHRA and CDR2 YSYEKL come from the germline V gene. With V trimmed by 4 bases and J by 6 bases, 6 bases remained unmatched. The CDR3 has 14 residues. The CDR3 nucleotides read TGCGCCAGCAGCCCGGGACAGGGTTCGAATGGCTACACCTTC. Translation: CASSPGQGSNGYTF.